This TCR beta chain was sequenced in a study of human T cells and chemical hapten exposure. Study-wide background: Slight differences in pooled library volume were the main source of varying TCR yields across samples.

The ends were cut back, 5 bases at V and 3 bases at J, with 10 bases in the middle. Germline CDR1 reads SQVTM; CDR2 reads ANQGSEA. CDR3 length: 12 residues. Time point described: patch test 1, 2 weeks after DPC sensitization. Treatment given: therapeutic diphenylcyclopropenone sensitization with weekly scalp DPC. Original analysis: Samples had a median of 95,638 TCRs, ranging roughly 23,224 to 750,000. TCRdb independently ran MiXCR on the RACE reads; one entry per CDR3 protein. These V and J calls derive from TCRdb rather than the authors' analysis. The table lists some 49,000 distinct CDR3 sequences, 9.3% of them singletons. Comments on this clonotype: Its antigen is unknown.

Study-level results: Donors' alopecia may make their immune response differ from healthy people's. The formation of large CDR3 similarity clusters by expanded TCRs significantly exceeded that of controls.

V gene TRBV29-1 combines with J gene TRBJ1-2; weak D call: TRBD1 (6 bases). The sequence came from a woman between 50 and 59 years old with alopecia areata. Some clones in this sample may be carry-over from other donors' samples. Sequenced material: whole blood, taken in connection with sensitization to the hapten diphenylcyclopropenone (DPC). The CDR3 DNA sequence: TGCAGCGTTAATAACAGGGACTATGGCTACACCTTC. Protein: CSVNNRDYGYTF.